The 5 T cell receptor beta chains listed next were all sequenced from one sample in a study of control samples from healthy donors and cancer patients. Data came from immunoSEQ multiplex PCR; TCRdb stores just in-frame clones and leaves some out. The sample holds about 130,000 clones; around nine tenths are singletons and the top ten take around 5.4%. The specimen was blood. These receptors were taken from a man between 18 and 35 years old in good health.

The chain carries TRBV29-1 and TRBJ1-4; D possibly corresponds to TRBD1 (5 bases). Trimming stripped 2 bases from V and 8 bases from J, with 12 bases between. There are 13 residues in the CDR3. CDR1 is SQVTM and CDR2 is ANQGSEA in the germline V gene. The CDR3 region has the DNA TGCAGCGTTGAATCAGGGATTCGCGAAAAACTGTTTTTT. The encoded protein is CSVESGIREKLFF.

The chain employs TRBV10-3 and TRBJ2-1, with 10 bases lining up with TRBD2. Germline lookup yields CDR1 ENHRY and CDR2 SYGVKD. This CDR3 comprises 16 residues. The V segment lost 5 bases and the J segment 7 bases; nucleotides outside the gene matches: 11. CDR3 region: CAISKVSGGRSNEQFF. In DNA, the CDR3 is TGTGCCATCAGTAAAGTTAGCGGGGGGCGTTCAAATGAGCAGTTCTTC.

The CDR3 DNA sequence: TGTGCCAGCAGCCAACCCAACGAGGGATTAAGCAATCAGCCCCAGCATTTT. This gives the protein CASSQPNEGLSNQPQHF. This chain connects TRBV4-2 to TRBJ1-5; no clear D. CDR3 size: 17 residues. In germline, CDR1 is LGHNA, CDR2 YNFKEQ. Trimming removed 2 bases at V and 1 base at J, with 15 bases between.

This clone was picked up one time. The V gene is TRBV18, the J gene TRBJ1-1; D unclear. This CDR3 comprises 17 residues. Germline V gene lookup returns CDR1 KGHSH and CDR2 LQKENI. Trimming removed 0 bases at V and 0 bases at J, with 14 bases between. The CDR3 sequence: CASSPPEGLAMNTEAFF. The CDR3 coding sequence is TGTGCCAGCTCACCACCGGAGGGCCTGGCGATGAACACTGAAGCTTTCTTT.

The chain links TRBV3-1 (or the pseudogene TRBV3-2) to TRBJ1-1; D unresolved. The CDR3 spans 16 residues. CDR1 and CDR2 from the germline V gene are LGHDT and YNNKEL (reference sequence). Trimming took 4 bases from V and 2 from J, leaving 17 bases between them. CDR3 bases: TGTGCCAGCAGCCCGCTGTGGAAAGCTGATAACACTGAAGCTTTCTTT. It translates to CASSPLWKADNTEAFF.